This T cell receptor (beta chain) was profiled in a study of cytomegalovirus exposure and HLA in healthy donors. Turning to the study itself: Earlier findings included approximately 120 million unique TCR beta sequences obtained from 170 million or so T cells. General observations from the study: Three chains tied to CMV proved CMV antigen-specific in vitro. Common viral pathogens seemed, in a later analysis, to connect with several of the most significant clusters. Most TCR sequences were rare, but some public TCRs occurred in many donors.

A note on this clone: Its antigen is as yet unknown.

Researchers ran the PCR with 60 Vbeta and 13 Jbeta primers. Clones were read by immunoSEQ multiplex PCR, and TCRdb kept only the in-frame ones, dropping some. The sample holds around 150,000 clones, almost 80% seen once. Per the germline V gene, CDR1 is ENHRY and CDR2 is SYGVKD. The V end was cut by 8 bases, the J end by 5 bases, with 13 bases between. CDR3 length equals 13 residues. Sequenced material: PBMCs. The source is a man between 18 and 29 years old in good health and CMV-seropositive. V gene TRBV10-3 combines with J gene TRBJ2-4; possible D gene TRBD2, 5 bases. For the CDR3, the DNA is TGTGCCATCTCAAGTGGGGAGCAAAACATTCAGTACTTC. This encodes CAISSGEQNIQYF.